Included here is one T cell receptor beta chain sequence, with context. As yet, its antigen is unknown. This entry is derived from a study of T cells expressing NK-cell markers. Study overall: Sorted CD3+CD56+NKG2C+, CD3+CD56+NKG2C- and CD3+CD56-NKG2C+ T cells provided the TCR beta repertoires. The study sequenced eight donors, seven HCMV-seropositive and one seronegative.

Notes on the study in general: In a group of five to seven donors, dominant NKG2C+ clonotypes represented 1.0-7.0% of CD8+ T cells. The CD3+CD56-NKG2C+ fraction of several donors was likewise dominated by these clonotypes.

Reanalyzing the 5' RACE reads, TCRdb keeps one entry per CDR3 protein, without DNA. The sample totals about 460,000 distinct CDR3 sequences. Germline loops: CDR1 MNHNS, CDR2 SASEGT. The CDR3 runs 14 residues. The sample taken for sequencing was blood T cells: a sorted CD56 or NKG2C T cell subset, CD4+ or CD8+ T cells, or bulk PBMC T cells (not recorded which). The clonotype originates from a woman in her forties or fifties in good health. The gene calls are TRBV6-1 and TRBJ2-2; lacking DNA, the TRBD2 call made by TCRdb goes unchecked. The CDR3 here is CASKGPLNTGELFF.